This passage covers 5 T cell receptor beta chains from one sample sequenced in a study of neurological immune-mediated disorders. TCRdb called the 5' RACE reads again in MiXCR, with one record for every CDR3 protein. The sample lists roughly 100,000 distinct CDR3 sequences; 10% to 12% were seen once. Time point in this sample: longitudinal time-point 3. Sequencing was carried out using PBMCs. These receptors originate from a female donor with HTLV-1-associated myelopathy (HAM/TSP).

This clonotype was picked up many times. V and J are TRBV20-1 and TRBJ1-5, with a possible D match to TRBD1 (5 bases). From germline, CDR1 is DFQATT and CDR2 SNEGSKA (reference sequence). Trimming removed 1 base from V and 3 bases from J, with 10 bases in between. The CDR3 is made up of 14 amino acids. The CDR3 spells CSARGGSTNQPQHF. The DNA for the CDR3 is TGCAGTGCTAGAGGGGGCTCTACCAATCAGCCCCAGCATTTT.

The chain joins TRBV5-6 to TRBJ2-3; TRBD2 is a possible D gene (5 bases). The CDR3 is made up of 13 amino acids. V was pared by 6 bases and J by 9 bases, with 17 bases between. Looked up from germline, CDR1 is SGHDT and CDR2 is YYEEEE. The CDR3 loop is CASTAIFGVTQYF. The CDR3 DNA sequence: TGTGCCAGCACCGCGATCTTCGGGGTGACGCAGTATTTT. Together with reference TRBV5-6 and TRBJ2-3, the CDR3 gives the full variable domain: DAGVTQSPTHLIKTRGQQVTLRCSPKSGHDTVSWYQQALGQGPQFIFQYYEEEERQRGNFPDRFSGHQFPNYSSELNVNALLLGDSALYLCASTAIFGVTQYFGPGTRLTVL.

This clonotype was counted ten times or more. V is TRBV3-1 and J is TRBJ1-1, with a weak D call TRBD1 (5 bases). The germline gives CDR1 LGHDT, CDR2 YNNKEL (reference sequence). This CDR3 has 15 amino acids. Deletions cut 1 base from V and 4 bases from J, with 13 bases between. CDR3 DNA: TGTGCCAGCAGCCAAGGAATCAGGGTGGGCACTGAAGCTTTCTTT. Residues: CASSQGIRVGTEAFF.

This clonotype has more than one count but fewer than ten. V and J are TRBV20-1 and TRBJ1-1; a possible D gene is TRBD1 (5 bases). This CDR3 contains 13 residues. Trimming cost V 8 bases and J 3 bases, with 16 bases left between them. The germline CDR1 and CDR2 sequences are DFQATT and SNEGSKA (reference sequence). The CDR3 here is CSPKGGAHTEAFF. Here the CDR3 DNA reads TGCAGTCCAAAAGGAGGGGCTCACACTGAAGCTTTCTTT.

This clonotype was observed a handful of times. This rearrangement joins TRBV5-1 to TRBJ2-3; a weak D match, TRBD2 (7 bases). Germline V gene data show CDR1 as SGHRS and CDR2 as YFSETQ. Trimming removed 0 bases at V and 3 bases at J, with 11 bases between. The CDR3 is 15 amino acids. The CDR3 loop is CASSLAKGGTDTQYF. The CDR3 coding sequence is TGCGCCAGCAGCTTGGCGAAGGGGGGGACAGATACGCAGTATTTT.